The entry below describes one T cell receptor beta chain. Its binding antigen is unknown. No base quality information exists; no much larger clone differs at one position. These data originate in a study of T cell repertoires in cytomegalovirus infection (dated by TCRdb to between 2018 and 2020). Concerning the study at large: The peptide stimulations were aimed at well-studied HLA-B-restricted epitopes as well as recently identified HLA-C-restricted CMV epitopes, whose presentation resists viral immunomodulation. Donor HLA type was relevant to the analysis, as public TCR beta signatures indicated carriage of CMV infection together with the matching HLA type. The research as a whole found: The ex vivo response was dominated by HLA-C-restricted CMV-specific TCR beta clonotypes, which also provided the single most frequent clonotype in two of eight donors. In both this cohort and an independent roughly 350-donor cohort, the cumulative frequency of public TCR beta family members distinguished carriers of CMV infection plus the relevant HLA type.

The treatment or condition tag for this specimen amounts to: in vitro stimulation with specific CMV peptide epitopes to enrich CMV-specific T cells. The CDR3 holds 16 amino acids from the cysteine to the phenylalanine. CDR3 DNA is the only sequence kept; it has 48 bases, read in frame from the first base. CDR1 LNHDA and CDR2 SQIVND were looked up in the germline V gene (reference sequence). Clipping removes 9 bases from V and 3 bases from J, with 16 as the unmatched junction base count. The instrument was an Illumina HiSeq 1500. TCRdb reprocessing: public reads trimmed at Q25 with fastp, clones called with MiXCR, in-frame beta chains kept. Every entry covers one CDR3 protein and lists the most common genes and DNA from its rows. This sample has roughly 860,000 distinct CDR3 sequences in its table, and 32% of those were observed once. Of the sample, under 15% is held by the ten largest clones.

The input for sequencing was cultured CD8+ T cells from PBMCs, taken from culture after CMV antigen stimulation. The rearranged segments are TRBV19 and TRBJ1-2; a stretch of 7 junction bases matches TRBD1. This TCR was recovered from a human donor in good health (CMV status not recorded). Some clones in this sample may be carry-over from other donors' samples. Here the CDR3 is given as CASLTGTNSEDYGYTF. The nucleotide sequence reads TGTGCCAGCCTGACAGGGACCAACTCGGAGGACTATGGCTACACCTTC. With all but the CDR3 taken from the reference TRBV19 and TRBJ1-2 genes, the full variable domain is: DGGITQSPKYLFRKEGQNVTLSCEQNLNHDAMYWYRQDPGQGLRLIYYSQIVNDFQKGDIAEGYSVSREKKESFPLTVTSAQKNPTAFYLCASLTGTNSEDYGYTFGSGTRLTVV.